This T cell receptor beta chain was identified in a study of blood T cell repertoires in COVID-19. Study summary: There were acute and convalescent COVID-19 samples, and they came from the United States, Italy and Spain.

This CDR3 comprises 14 residues. The V end was cut by 4 bases, the J end by 5 bases, with 14 bases between. Germline loops: CDR1 SGHTA, CDR2 FQGNSA. Per the original data handling: Reference gene primer amplification yielded estimated nucleated cell counts. The method was immunoSEQ multiplex PCR; TCRdb's version includes in-frame clones alone and lacks a portion of them. V, J and clone size reflect that table, while D and trimming were determined from the DNA. The sample has roughly 200,000 clones, 65% to 90% seen once; the top ten hold more than 4.5%. Recruits, aged roughly 18 to 90 years, lived in around 24 US areas.

This TCR came from a woman in her fifties or sixties with acute COVID-19. The sequencing sample was made of PBMCs or T cells enriched from blood (not recorded which). The rearrangement uses TRBV7-2 and TRBJ1-1, with a tentative D call TRBD1 (5 bases). This CDR3 reads CASSSGPTGTEAFF. Written as DNA, the CDR3 is TGTGCCAGCAGCTCCGGCCCTACAGGTACTGAAGCTTTCTTT.